A selection of T cell receptor beta chains follows, all from one sample in a study of blood T cell repertoires in COVID-19. TCRdb keeps only in-frame clones here, not all; method: immunoSEQ multiplex PCR. The sample contains 310,000 or so clones, approximately 83% of which appear only once. Sample: peripheral blood. These receptors all come from a woman aged 25 to 39 who had recovered from COVID-19. Each CDR3 is given with its conserved first and last residue. The D gene is left open where the match is weak. Size tells how often a clone was seen (once, few, many) or the class of an expanded clone, and some rows leave it out.

>-|TRBV4-1|-|TRBJ1-2
CASSQARGSNYGYTF
TGCGCCAGCAGCCAAGCGAGAGGGTCCAACTATGGCTACACCTTC
>once|TRBV6-1|TRBD2|TRBJ2-3
CASSEERTSVVHTQYF
TGTGCCAGCAGTGAGGAGAGGACTAGCGTCGTGCATACGCAGTATTTT
>-|TRBV5-1|TRBD1|TRBJ2-7
CASSLNQGQGAYEQYF
TGCGCCAGCAGCTTGAACCAAGGGCAGGGGGCCTACGAGCAGTACTTC
>-|TRBV9|-|TRBJ2-1
CASSVGQDFSYNEQFF
TGTGCCAGCAGCGTAGGACAGGATTTCTCCTACAATGAGCAGTTCTTC
>-|TRBV6-1|-|TRBJ1-4
CASSERLQGGRLFF
TGTGCCAGCAGTGAAAGGTTACAGGGAGGGCGACTGTTTTTT
>-|TRBV18|-|TRBJ2-1
CASSSTGVLAYNEQFF
TGTGCCAGCTCATCTACGGGAGTACTGGCCTACAATGAGCAGTTCTTC
>-|TRBV4-3|-|TRBJ2-3
CASSQDKGTDTQYF
TGCGCCAGCAGCCAAGATAAGGGGACAGATACGCAGTATTTT
>-|TRBV10-1|TRBD1|TRBJ2-7
CASNGQGYNEQYF
TGCGCCAGCAATGGACAGGGTTACAACGAGCAGTACTTC
>-|TRBV21-1|-|TRBJ2-7
CASSKGLEGSYEQYF
TGTGCCAGCAGCAAAGGACTCGAAGGCAGCTACGAGCAGTACTTC
>-|TRBV4-1|-|TRBJ1-3
CASSLRLTSGNTIYF
TGCGCCAGCAGCCTACGTCTAACCTCTGGAAACACCATATATTTT
>few|TRBV6-5|-|TRBJ2-7
CASTGGTYEQYF
TGTGCCAGCACCGGCGGGACCTACGAGCAGTACTTC
>-|TRBV12-3/TRBV12-4|-|TRBJ1-5
CASSLEGPRPQHF
TGTGCCAGCAGTTTGGAGGGACCGAGGCCCCAGCATTTT
>-|TRBV9|TRBD2|TRBJ2-5
CASSVEVGLGTQYF
TGTGCCAGCAGCGTAGAAGTAGGACTAGGGACCCAGTACTTC
>-|TRBV19|-|TRBJ1-2
CASSIESLYGYTF
TGTGCCAGTAGTATAGAAAGCCTCTATGGCTACACCTTC
>-|TRBV20-1|-|TRBJ1-1
CSASGTTEAFF
TGCAGTGCTAGCGGGACAACTGAAGCTTTCTTT
>-|TRBV5-4|-|TRBJ2-5
CASSNPRGEETQYF
TGTGCCAGCAGCAATCCCAGGGGCGAGGAGACCCAGTACTTC
>once|TRBV7-8|TRBD2|TRBJ2-7
CASSSRVAGGREQYF
TGTGCCAGCAGCTCCCGGGTAGCGGGGGGGCGGGAGCAGTACTTC
>-|TRBV6-6|-|TRBJ1-5
CASSYSRQDQPQHF
TGTGCCAGCAGTTACTCGAGACAGGACCAGCCCCAGCATTTT
>-|TRBV7-3|TRBD2|TRBJ2-1
CASSLNAAGAGTEQFF
TGTGCCAGCAGCTTAAATGCTGCGGGAGCTGGGACCGAGCAGTTCTTC
>-|TRBV7-9|TRBD2|TRBJ2-1
CASSARGGLAGNNEQFF
TGTGCCAGCAGCGCGAGGGGAGGACTAGCGGGGAACAATGAGCAGTTCTTC
>-|TRBV5-4|-|TRBJ1-4
CASSFGSSLNEKLFF
TGTGCCAGCAGCTTTGGGAGCAGCCTTAATGAAAAACTGTTTTTT
>-|TRBV4-2|TRBD1|TRBJ1-6
CASSPRDSYSPLHF
TGTGCCAGCAGCCCCCGGGACAGTTATTCACCCCTCCACTTT
>-|TRBV7-2|TRBD1|TRBJ1-6
CASSLEYRGRNSPLHF
TGTGCCAGCAGCTTAGAGTACAGGGGGAGAAATTCACCCCTCCACTTT
>-|TRBV3-1/TRBV3-2|-|TRBJ2-5
CASSMDSQEAQYF
TGTGCCAGCAGCATGGACAGCCAAGAGGCCCAGTACTTC
>-|TRBV27|-|TRBJ1-6
CASSSEQGRRPLHF
TGTGCCAGCAGTTCCGAACAGGGACGACGACCCCTCCACTTT
>-|TRBV3-1/TRBV3-2|TRBD2|TRBJ2-7
CASSPWTSGYEQYF
TGTGCCAGCAGTCCATGGACTAGCGGCTACGAGCAGTACTTC
>-|TRBV30|-|TRBJ2-7
CAWSPSAESYEQYF
TGTGCCTGGAGTCCATCGGCGGAGTCCTACGAGCAGTACTTC
>-|TRBV18|-|TRBJ1-5
CASSPQTGGTSPQHF
TGTGCCAGCTCACCCCAAACCGGGGGAACATCGCCCCAGCATTTT
>once|TRBV10-3|TRBD1|TRBJ2-7
CAISEPGGRSDEQYF
TGTGCCATCAGTGAGCCAGGGGGCCGGAGCGACGAGCAGTACTTC
>-|TRBV6-2/TRBV6-3|TRBD2|TRBJ2-3
CASSLVPASGGGTDTQYF
TGTGCCAGCAGTTTGGTCCCGGCTAGCGGGGGGGGCACAGATACGCAGTATTTT
>-|TRBV5-1|TRBD2|TRBJ2-4
CASSLGAGGKDIQYF
TGCGCCAGCAGCTTGGGAGCGGGGGGTAAGGACATTCAGTACTTC
>-|TRBV11-1|-|TRBJ2-1
CASSRKRQEYNEQFF
TGTGCCAGCAGCCGAAAAAGACAGGAGTACAATGAGCAGTTCTTC
>-|TRBV24-1|TRBD1|TRBJ2-3
CATSDPRGSGGNQPFFTDTQYF
TGTGCCACCAGTGATCCCCGGGGTTCAGGGGGCAATCAGCCCTTTTTCACAGATACGCAGTATTTT
>-|TRBV13|-|TRBJ1-3
CASSPQTVAGNTIYF
TGTGCCAGCAGCCCGCAGACAGTAGCTGGAAACACCATATATTTT
>-|TRBV24-1|-|TRBJ1-4
CATSRTVGGEKLFF
TGTGCCACCAGTAGAACGGTAGGCGGGGAAAAACTGTTTTTT
>-|TRBV7-9|-|TRBJ2-1
CASSLDLGSILHEQFF
TGTGCCAGCAGCTTAGATCTGGGTAGCATCCTCCATGAGCAGTTCTTC
>-|TRBV27|TRBD1|TRBJ2-7
CASRDRGSAYEQYF
TGTGCCAGCAGGGACAGGGGGTCTGCTTACGAGCAGTACTTC
>few|TRBV30|-|TRBJ1-5
CAWSEGDVQPQHF
TGTGCCTGGAGTGAGGGGGATGTTCAGCCCCAGCATTTT
>-|TRBV15|TRBD2|TRBJ2-1
CATSRGGRAGGLYNEQFF
TGTGCCACCAGCAGAGGAGGACGAGCGGGAGGTCTCTACAATGAGCAGTTCTTC
>once|TRBV2|TRBD1|TRBJ2-2
CASRVSTGGAGELFF
TGTGCCAGCAGGGTTTCGACAGGGGGCGCGGGGGAGCTGTTTTTT
>-|TRBV4-1|-|TRBJ2-7
CASSQESGTSEQYF
TGCGCCAGCAGCCAAGAATCCGGGACATCCGAGCAGTACTTC
>few|TRBV7-9|-|TRBJ1-1
CASSPLRSTEAFF
TGTGCCAGCAGCCCGCTAAGGAGCACTGAAGCTTTCTTT
>-|TRBV10-1|-|TRBJ1-1
CASSSGTEAFF
TGCGCCAGCTCGAGCGGCACTGAAGCTTTCTTT
>-|TRBV27|-|TRBJ2-1
CASSAWNEQFF
TGTGCCAGCAGTGCGTGGAATGAGCAGTTCTTC
>-|TRBV10-3|TRBD2|TRBJ2-1
CAIRTGTSGSDEQFF
TGTGCCATCAGGACCGGGACTAGCGGGAGTGATGAGCAGTTCTTC
>once|TRBV12-3/TRBV12-4|-|TRBJ2-7
CASSLGANYEQYF
TGTGCCAGCAGTTTAGGGGCTAACTACGAGCAGTACTTC
>-|TRBV5-4|TRBD2|TRBJ2-1
CASSSAVAGEYNEQFF
TGTGCCAGCAGCTCTGCCGTAGCGGGAGAATACAATGAGCAGTTCTTC
>-|TRBV2|TRBD1|TRBJ1-4
CASSRTGVAEKLFF
TGTGCCAGCAGTCGGACAGGGGTGGCGGAAAAACTGTTTTTT
>-|TRBV5-4|-|TRBJ2-3
CASSRGGDTDTQYF
TGTGCCAGCAGCCGAGGGGGGGACACAGATACGCAGTATTTT
>-|TRBV5-4|-|TRBJ1-2
CASSQPFGLGGYTF
TGTGCCAGCAGCCAGCCGTTCGGACTCGGCGGCTACACCTTC
>-|TRBV7-2|-|TRBJ2-2
CASSLVVGATGELFF
TGTGCCAGCAGCTTAGTAGTAGGGGCTACCGGGGAGCTGTTTTTT
>-|TRBV20-1|-|TRBJ1-2
CSAPRSYGYTF
TGCAGTGCCCCTCGTTCCTATGGCTACACCTTC
>-|TRBV5-1|-|TRBJ2-1
CASSPVADSYNEQFF
TGCGCCAGCAGCCCGGTAGCCGACTCCTACAATGAGCAGTTCTTC
>-|TRBV19|-|TRBJ2-7
CASSTAGTYEQYF
TGTGCCAGTAGTACGGCAGGAACCTACGAGCAGTACTTC
>-|TRBV6-2/TRBV6-3|TRBD1|TRBJ1-5
CASSYGTGVSSNQPQHF
TGTGCCAGCAGTTACGGGACAGGAGTTTCTAGCAATCAGCCCCAGCATTTT
>-|TRBV18|-|TRBJ2-7
CASSPTRSTYEQYF
TGTGCCAGCTCACCGACTAGGAGTACCTACGAGCAGTACTTC
>-|TRBV2|-|TRBJ2-1
CASSKGTNEQFF
TGTGCCAGCAGTAAAGGTACAAATGAGCAGTTCTTC
>once|TRBV9|-|TRBJ2-7
CASSGGDGREQYF
TGTGCCAGCAGCGGAGGGGACGGGAGAGAGCAGTACTTC
>-|TRBV7-2|-|TRBJ1-1
CASRQVSNTEAFF
TGTGCCAGCAGACAGGTCTCCAACACTGAAGCTTTCTTT
>-|TRBV7-2|-|TRBJ1-4
CASSLMSRPNEKLFF
TGTGCCAGCAGCTTAATGTCCAGGCCGAATGAAAAACTGTTTTTT